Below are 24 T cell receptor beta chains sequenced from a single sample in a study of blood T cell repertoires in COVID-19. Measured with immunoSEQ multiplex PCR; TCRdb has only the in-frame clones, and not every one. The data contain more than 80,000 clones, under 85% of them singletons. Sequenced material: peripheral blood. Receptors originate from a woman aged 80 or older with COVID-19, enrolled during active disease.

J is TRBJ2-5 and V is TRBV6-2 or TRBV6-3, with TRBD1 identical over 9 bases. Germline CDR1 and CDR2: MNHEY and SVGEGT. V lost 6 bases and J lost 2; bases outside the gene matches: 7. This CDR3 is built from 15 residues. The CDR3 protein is CASSKPGTGQETQYF. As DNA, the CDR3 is TGTGCCAGCAGCAAGCCCGGGACAGGGCAAGAGACCCAGTACTTC.

The CDR3 nucleotides read TGTGCCAGCAGCAAACAAGGGGGAAACCTTTACAATGAGCAGTTCTTC. It is translated as CASSKQGGNLYNEQFF. The rearrangement links TRBV5-4 to TRBJ2-1; D possibly corresponds to TRBD1 (6 bases). CDR3 length: 16 amino acids. CDR1 is SGHNT and CDR2 is YYREEE in the germline V gene (reference sequence). V was pared by 4 bases and J by 4 bases, with 18 bases between.

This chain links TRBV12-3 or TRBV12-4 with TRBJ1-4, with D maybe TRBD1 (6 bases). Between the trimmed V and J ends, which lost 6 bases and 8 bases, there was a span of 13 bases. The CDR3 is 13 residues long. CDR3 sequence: CASRSGVGEKLFF. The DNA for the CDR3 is TGTGCCAGCAGGTCAGGGGTCGGAGAAAAACTGTTTTTT.

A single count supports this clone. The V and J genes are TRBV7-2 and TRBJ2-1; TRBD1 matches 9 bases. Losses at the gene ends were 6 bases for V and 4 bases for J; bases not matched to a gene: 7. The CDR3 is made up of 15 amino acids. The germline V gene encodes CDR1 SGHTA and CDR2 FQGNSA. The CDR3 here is CASSLDRGGYNEQFF. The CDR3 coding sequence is TGTGCCAGCAGTCTGGACAGGGGTGGTTACAATGAGCAGTTCTTC.

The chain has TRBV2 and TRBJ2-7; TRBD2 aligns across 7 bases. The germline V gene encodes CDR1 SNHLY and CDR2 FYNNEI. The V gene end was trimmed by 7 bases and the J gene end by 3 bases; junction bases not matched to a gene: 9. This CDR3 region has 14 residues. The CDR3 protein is CASMRSGMHYEQYF. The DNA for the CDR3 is TGTGCCAGCATGAGGAGCGGGATGCACTACGAGCAGTACTTC.

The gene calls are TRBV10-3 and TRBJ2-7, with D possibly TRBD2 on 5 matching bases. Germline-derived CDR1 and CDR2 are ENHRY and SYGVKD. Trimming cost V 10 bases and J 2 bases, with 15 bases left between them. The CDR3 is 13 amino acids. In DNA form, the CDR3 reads TGTGCCACGAGGACTCCGGCCACCTACGAGCAGTACTTC. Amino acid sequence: CATRTPATYEQYF.

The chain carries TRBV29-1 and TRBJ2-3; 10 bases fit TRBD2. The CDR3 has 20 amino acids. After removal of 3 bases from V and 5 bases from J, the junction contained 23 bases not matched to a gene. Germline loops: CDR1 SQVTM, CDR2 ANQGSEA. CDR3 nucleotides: TGCAGCGTTGATAGTTTGTCCAGGGGACTAACTAGCGGGATCATAGATACGCAGTATTTT. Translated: CSVDSLSRGLTSGIIDTQYF.

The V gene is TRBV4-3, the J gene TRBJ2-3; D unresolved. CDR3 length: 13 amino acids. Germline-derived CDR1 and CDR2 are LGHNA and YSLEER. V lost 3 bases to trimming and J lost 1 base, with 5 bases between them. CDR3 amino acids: CASSHRGTDTQYF. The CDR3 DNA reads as TGCGCCAGCAGCCATCGGGGCACAGATACGCAGTATTTT.

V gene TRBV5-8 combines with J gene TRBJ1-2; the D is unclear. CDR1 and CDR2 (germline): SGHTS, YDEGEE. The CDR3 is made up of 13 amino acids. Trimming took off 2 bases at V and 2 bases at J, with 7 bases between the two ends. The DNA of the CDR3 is TGTGCCAGCAGCTTCCTAGTGAACTATGGCTACACCTTC. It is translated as CASSFLVNYGYTF.

CDR3 sequence reads: CASSFTGGPYNEQFF. As DNA, the CDR3 is TGCGCCAGCAGCTTCACGGGAGGGCCTTACAATGAGCAGTTCTTC. This chain links TRBV5-1 with TRBJ2-1; 8 nucleotides align to TRBD2. This CDR3 spans 15 amino acids. Trimming removed 2 bases from V and 4 bases from J; junction bases left unmatched: 5. Germline loops: CDR1 SGHRS, CDR2 YFSETQ. The variable domain in full, with the rest retrieved from reference TRBV5-1 and TRBJ2-1, is KAGVTQTPRYLIKTRGQQVTLSCSPISGHRSVSWYQQTPGQGLQFLFEYFSETQRNKGNFPGRFSGRQFSNSRSEMNVSTLELGDSALYLCASSFTGGPYNEQFFGPGTRLTVL.

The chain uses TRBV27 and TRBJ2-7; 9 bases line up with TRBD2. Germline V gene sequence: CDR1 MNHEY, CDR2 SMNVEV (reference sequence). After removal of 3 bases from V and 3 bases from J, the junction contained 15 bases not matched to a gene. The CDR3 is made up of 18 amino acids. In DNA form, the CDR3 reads TGTGCCAGCAGTTTTAGCGGGAGTAGTTTTGATGGGGGCTACGAGCAGTACTTC. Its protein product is CASSFSGSSFDGGYEQYF.

The CDR3 loop is CASSIGLTDTQYF. CDR3 nucleotides: TGTGCCAGTAGTATTGGCTTAACAGATACGCAGTATTTT. The V gene is TRBV19, the J gene TRBJ2-3; D is unclear. Germline loops: CDR1 LNHDA, CDR2 SQIVND (reference sequence). The V gene lost 3 bases and the J gene lost 3 bases, with 7 bases spanning the gap. The CDR3 totals 13 residues.

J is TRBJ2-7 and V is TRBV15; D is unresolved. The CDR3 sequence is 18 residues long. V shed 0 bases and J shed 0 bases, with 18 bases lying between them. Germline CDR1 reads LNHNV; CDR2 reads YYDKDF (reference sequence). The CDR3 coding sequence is TGTGCCACCAGCAGAGATCGAAGCGCCCGTCAAAGCTCCTACGAGCAGTACTTC. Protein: CATSRDRSARQSSYEQYF.

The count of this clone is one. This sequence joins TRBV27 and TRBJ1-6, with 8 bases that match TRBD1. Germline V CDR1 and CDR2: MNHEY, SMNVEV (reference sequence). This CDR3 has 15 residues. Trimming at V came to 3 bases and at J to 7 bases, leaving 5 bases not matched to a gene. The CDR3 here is CASSFGRDRNSPLHF. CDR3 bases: TGTGCCAGCAGTTTTGGCCGGGACAGGAATTCACCCCTCCACTTT.

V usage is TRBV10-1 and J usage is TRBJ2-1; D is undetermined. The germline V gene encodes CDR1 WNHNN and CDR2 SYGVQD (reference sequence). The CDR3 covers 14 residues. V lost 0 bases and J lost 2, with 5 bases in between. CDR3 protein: CASSESKPYNEQFF. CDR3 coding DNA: TGCGCCAGCAGTGAGTCGAAGCCCTACAATGAGCAGTTCTTC.

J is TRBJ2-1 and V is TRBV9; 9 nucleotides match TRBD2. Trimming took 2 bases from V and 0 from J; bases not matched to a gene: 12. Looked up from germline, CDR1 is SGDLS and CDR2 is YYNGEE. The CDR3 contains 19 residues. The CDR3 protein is CASSVVGGRGRSSYNEQFF. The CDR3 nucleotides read TGTGCCAGCAGCGTTGTCGGCGGGAGGGGCCGGAGCTCCTACAATGAGCAGTTCTTC.

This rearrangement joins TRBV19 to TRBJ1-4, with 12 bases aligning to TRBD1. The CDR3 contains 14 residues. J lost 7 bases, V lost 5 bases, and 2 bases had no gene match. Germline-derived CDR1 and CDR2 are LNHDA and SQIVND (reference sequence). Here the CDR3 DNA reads TGTGCCAGTAGTGGGGACAGGGGGCGTGAAAAACTGTTTTTT. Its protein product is CASSGDRGREKLFF.

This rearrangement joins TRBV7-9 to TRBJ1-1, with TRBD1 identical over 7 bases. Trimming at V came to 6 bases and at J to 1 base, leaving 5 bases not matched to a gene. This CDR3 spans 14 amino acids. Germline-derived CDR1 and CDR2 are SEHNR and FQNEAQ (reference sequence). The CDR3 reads CASRPTGENTEAFF. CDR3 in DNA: TGTGCCAGCAGGCCTACAGGGGAGAACACTGAAGCTTTCTTT.

The CDR3 reads CASSLGQGVYGYTF. The CDR3 DNA reads as TGCGCCAGCAGCTTGGGACAGGGGGTCTATGGCTACACCTTC. The chain couples TRBV5-1 to TRBJ1-2, with 9 nucleotides matching TRBD1. CDR1 SGHRS and CDR2 YFSETQ come from the germline V gene. V gave up 0 bases and J gave up 4 bases; unmatched junction bases: 1. The CDR3 consists of 14 residues.

CDR3 loop: CASSLDSSMNTEAFF. The CDR3 DNA reads TGTGCCAGCAGCTTGGACTCCAGCATGAACACTGAAGCTTTCTTT. This chain uses TRBV7-8 with TRBJ1-1; D unresolved. Between the trimmed V and J ends, which lost 3 bases and 0 bases, there was a span of 11 bases. This CDR3 comprises 15 residues. Germline V CDR1 and CDR2: SGHVS, FQNEAQ. The complete variable domain, with remaining parts taken from reference TRBV7-8 and TRBJ1-1, reads GAGVSQSPRYKVAKRGQDVALRCDPISGHVSLFWYQQALGQGPEFLTYFQNEAQLDKSGLPSDRFFAERPEGSVSTLKIQRTQQEDSAVYLCASSLDSSMNTEAFFGQGTRLTVV.

CDR3 DNA sequence: TGTGCCAGCAGCGTCACGGGGTCTAACGAGCAGTACTTC. It encodes CASSVTGSNEQYF. The rearrangement uses TRBV9 and TRBJ2-7, with D perhaps TRBD2 (5 bases). This CDR3 spans 13 amino acids. Germline assignment: CDR1 SGDLS and CDR2 YYNGEE. Trimming pared 2 bases from V and 5 bases from J, leaving 11 bases between. Filled out from reference TRBV9 and TRBJ2-7, the complete variable domain reads DSGVTQTPKHLITATGQRVTLRCSPRSGDLSVYWYQQSLDQGLQFLIQYYNGEERAKGNILERFSAQQFPDLHSELNLSSLELGDSALYFCASSVTGSNEQYFGPGTRLTVT.

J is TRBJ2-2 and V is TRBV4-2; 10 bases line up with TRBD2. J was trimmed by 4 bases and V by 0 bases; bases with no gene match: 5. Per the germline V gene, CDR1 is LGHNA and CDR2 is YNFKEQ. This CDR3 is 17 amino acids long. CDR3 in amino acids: CASSQELAGGTTGELFF. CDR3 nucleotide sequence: TGTGCCAGCAGCCAAGAGTTAGCGGGGGGAACCACCGGGGAGCTGTTTTTT.

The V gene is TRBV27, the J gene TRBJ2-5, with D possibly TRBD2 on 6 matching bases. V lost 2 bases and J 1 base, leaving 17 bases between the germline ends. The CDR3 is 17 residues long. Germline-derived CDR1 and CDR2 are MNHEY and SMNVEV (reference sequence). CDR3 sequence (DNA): TGTGCCAGCAGTTTAACCTTCTCTAGCGCACCCCAAGAGACCCAGTACTTC. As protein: CASSLTFSSAPQETQYF.

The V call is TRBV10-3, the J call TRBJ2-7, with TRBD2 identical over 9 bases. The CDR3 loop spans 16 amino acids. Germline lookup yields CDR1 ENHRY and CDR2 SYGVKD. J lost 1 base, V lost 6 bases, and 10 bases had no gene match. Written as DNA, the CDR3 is TGTGCCATCAGGCGGGGGGGAAGTACAATTTCCTACGAGCAGTACTTC. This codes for CAIRRGGSTISYEQYF.